A single sample is the source of the 22 T cell receptor beta chains below, sequenced in a study of blood T cell repertoires in COVID-19. Profiling relied on immunoSEQ multiplex PCR, and the TCRdb table lists in-frame clones only, not all of them. The sample contains tens of thousands of clones, 80% to 95% of which appear only once. Sample: peripheral blood. The receptors originated from a man between 65 and 80 years old with active COVID-19.

The J gene is TRBJ2-7, the V gene TRBV7-8; D is uncertain. The CDR3 is 14 amino acids. Germline lookup yields CDR1 SGHVS and CDR2 FQNEAQ. V lost 1 base to trimming and J lost 8 bases, with 15 bases between them. This chain's CDR3 is CASSLGDNGLQQYV. CDR3 nucleotides: TGTGCCAGCAGCTTAGGTGACAATGGCCTGCAGCAGTACGTC.

The CDR3 region has the DNA TGTGCCAGCAGTGAAGCGGGCTCCGTCTTCAGCGGGGGGGCATGGAACATTCAGTACTTC. Translating it yields CASSEAGSVFSGGAWNIQYF. J is TRBJ2-4 and V is TRBV6-1; 10 bases line up with TRBD2. The CDR3 extends over 20 amino acids. CDR1 MNHNS and CDR2 SASEGT come from the germline V gene. The trim removed 0 bases at V and 7 bases at J, leaving 18 bases unmatched.

The V and J genes are TRBV3-1 (or the pseudogene TRBV3-2) and TRBJ1-2, with TRBD1 matching 7 bases. With V trimmed by 4 bases and J by 4 bases, 12 bases remained unmatched. The CDR3 runs to 16 residues. Germline assignment: CDR1 LGHDT and CDR2 YNNKEL (reference sequence). In DNA form, the CDR3 reads TGTGCCAGCAGCCCCAACCAGGGGGAGTTTTCCTATGGCTACACCTTC. Protein product: CASSPNQGEFSYGYTF.

The chain links TRBV11-2 to TRBJ1-2, with 7 bases lining up with TRBD1. The length of the CDR3 is 15 residues. V gave up 5 bases and J gave up 5 bases; unmatched junction bases: 11. Germline lookup yields CDR1 SGHAT and CDR2 FQNNGV. In nucleotides, the CDR3 is TGTGCCAGCAGCCCACTGACAGGGCCTAGGTATGGCTACACCTTC. Translated, it gives CASSPLTGPRYGYTF.

The chain is built from TRBV6-5 and TRBJ1-5, with a tentative D call TRBD1 (5 bases). The CDR3 is made up of 12 amino acids. The germline V gene encodes CDR1 MNHEY and CDR2 SVGAGI. The V and J ends lost 8 bases and 11 bases respectively, with 16 bases between them. In DNA form, the CDR3 reads TGTGCCAGCCCAGGGAAAATCAGTTCCCAGCATTTT. Translated: CASPGKISSQHF.

The chain uses TRBV7-3 and TRBJ1-1, with D perhaps TRBD1 (5 bases). Trimming removed 5 bases from V and 5 bases from J, with 15 bases in between. Per the germline V gene, CDR1 is SGHTA and CDR2 is FQGTGA. The CDR3 has 14 amino acids. The chain's CDR3 is CASSASGARTEAFF. The CDR3 DNA sequence: TGTGCCAGCAGCGCAAGCGGGGCGAGGACTGAAGCTTTCTTT.

The rearrangement joins TRBV6-5 to TRBJ1-4; 7 bases are a match to TRBD1. Germline V lookup: CDR1 MNHEY, CDR2 SVGAGI. V was pared by 11 bases and J by 4 bases, with 10 bases of the junction left unmatched. The CDR3 runs 14 residues. DNA for the CDR3: TGTGCCTGCAAAAAGGACAGGATTAATGAAAAACTGTTTTTT. Amino acids: CACKKDRINEKLFF.

This chain links TRBV19 with TRBJ2-3; 9 bases are a match to TRBD2. This CDR3 has 14 amino acids. Trimming removed 7 bases from V and 12 bases from J; junction bases left unmatched: 14. From germline, CDR1 is LNHDA and CDR2 SQIVND (reference sequence). The CDR3 coding sequence is TGTGCCAGTAAAACATCGAGCGGGGGGCGAGTTCAGTATTTT. This gives the protein CASKTSSGGRVQYF. Based on the CDR3 plus reference TRBV19 and TRBJ2-3, the full variable domain is DGGITQSPKYLFRKEGQNVTLSCEQNLNHDAMYWYRQDPGQGLRLIYYSQIVNDFQKGDIAEGYSVSREKKESFPLTVTSAQKNPTAFYLCASKTSSGGRVQYFGPGTRLTVL.

This chain links TRBV5-1 with TRBJ2-1, with TRBD1 identical over 7 bases. V shed 4 bases, J shed 3 bases, and the junction held 10 bases outside the gene matches. The CDR3 is 16 amino acids. Germline CDR1 and CDR2: SGHRS and YFSETQ. The CDR3 is CASSQSPGQNYNEQFF. The CDR3 DNA follows: TGCGCCAGCAGCCAAAGTCCGGGACAGAACTACAATGAGCAGTTCTTC.

V gene TRBV5-6 combines with J gene TRBJ1-2, with D possibly matching TRBD1 (5 bases). The CDR3 spans 17 residues. V lost 2 bases, J lost 5 bases, and 22 bases lay in between. CDR1 SGHDT and CDR2 YYEEEE come from the germline V gene. CDR3 nucleotide sequence: TGTGCCAGCAGCTTCCAGGGTAAACGAGGCGGGGGGTATGGCTACACCTTC. It yields the protein CASSFQGKRGGGYGYTF.

The V call is TRBV7-9, the J call TRBJ2-6; D ambiguous. CDR1 SEHNR and CDR2 FQNEAQ come from the germline V gene (reference sequence). The CDR3 contains 15 residues. V lost 6 bases, J lost 2 bases, and 11 bases lay in between. The CDR3 bases are TGTGCCAGCAGTGGCGGTCCGGCTGGGGCCAACGTCCTGACTTTC. Amino acids: CASSGGPAGANVLTF.

The V and J genes are TRBV5-4 and TRBJ1-2; 8 bases agree with TRBD1. The germline V gene has CDR1 SGHNT and CDR2 YYREEE (reference sequence). V gave up 4 bases and J gave up 8 bases; unmatched junction bases: 16. The CDR3 extends over 16 amino acids. For the CDR3, the DNA is TGTGCCAGCAGCCCGACACCCTTGACAGGGGCAGGGGGCTACACCTTC. Translating it yields CASSPTPLTGAGGYTF.

CDR3 region: CASSSLGETQYF. The CDR3 bases are TGTGCCAGTAGTAGCCTCGGGGAGACCCAGTACTTC. The chain recombines TRBV19 with TRBJ2-5; unclear D gene. V was clipped by 4 bases and J by 5 bases, with 8 bases between them. The CDR3 runs 12 residues. Per the germline V gene, CDR1 is LNHDA and CDR2 is SQIVND (reference sequence).

The chain joins TRBV6-1 to TRBJ2-1, with D unresolved. Trimming removed 2 bases at V and 13 bases at J, with 9 bases between. The CDR3 length is 11 residues. From germline, CDR1 is MNHNS and CDR2 SASEGT. CDR3 nucleotides: TGTGCCAGCAGTGAACAGGCGATACAGTTCTTC. Its protein is CASSEQAIQFF.

The chain has TRBV5-1 and TRBJ2-1; tentative D call: TRBD2 (5 bases). Germline loops: CDR1 SGHRS, CDR2 YFSETQ. Trimming stripped 6 bases from V and 3 bases from J, with 16 bases between. The CDR3 covers 15 residues. CDR3 protein: CASTISGEGYNEQFF. The DNA for the CDR3 is TGCGCCAGCACGATAAGCGGCGAGGGCTACAATGAGCAGTTCTTC.

The genes are TRBV27 and TRBJ1-1; no firm D call. The germline V and J ends were trimmed by 0 bases and 1 base, with 6 bases remaining between them. CDR1 and CDR2 from the germline V gene are MNHEY and SMNVEV (reference sequence). This CDR3 is built from 14 residues. The CDR3 nucleotides read TGTGCCAGCAGTTTATCCTTCAGGAACACTGAAGCTTTCTTT. Translating gives CASSLSFRNTEAFF.

This clone appeared a single time. This chain links TRBV7-2 with TRBJ2-3; D possibly corresponds to TRBD2 (6 bases). The CDR3 runs 16 residues. V was clipped by 2 bases and J by 2 bases, with 14 bases between them. Per germline, CDR1 SGHTA and CDR2 FQGNSA. CDR3 residues: CASSLLAGLITDTQYF. For the CDR3, the DNA is TGTGCCAGCAGCTTATTGGCGGGGTTAATCACAGATACGCAGTATTTT.

The rearrangement joins TRBV6-2 or TRBV6-3 to TRBJ1-2; 7 nucleotides align to TRBD1. Germline values: CDR1 MNHEY, CDR2 SVGEGT. V lost 6 bases and J lost 4; bases outside the gene matches: 14. This CDR3 region has 16 residues. The CDR3 here is CASSRKGVGGGYGYTF. CDR3 DNA sequence: TGTGCCAGCAGCCGGAAAGGGGTAGGGGGCGGCTATGGCTACACCTTC.

This rearrangement joins TRBV6-1 to TRBJ1-3; D unresolved. Germline assignment: CDR1 MNHNS and CDR2 SASEGT. This CDR3 region has 15 residues. V was clipped by 2 bases and J by 2 bases, with 10 bases between them. CDR3 protein: CASSETQSTGNTIYF. For the CDR3, the DNA is TGTGCCAGCAGTGAAACTCAAAGCACTGGAAACACCATATATTTT.

The chain couples TRBV7-2 to TRBJ1-4; 9 nucleotides line up with TRBD1. The germline V gene encodes CDR1 SGHTA and CDR2 FQGNSA. The V segment lost 6 bases and the J segment 5 bases; nucleotides outside the gene matches: 4. This CDR3 has 14 amino acids. The CDR3 sequence is CASSPTGGNEKLFF. The CDR3 region has the DNA TGTGCCAGCAGTCCGACAGGGGGGAATGAAAAACTGTTTTTT.

This rearrangement joins TRBV19 to TRBJ1-5; TRBD1 matches at 12 bases. This CDR3 has 15 residues. Germline CDR1 is LNHDA and CDR2 is SQIVND (reference sequence). V lost 9 bases, J lost 0 bases, and 3 bases stayed unmatched. Here the CDR3 reads CASRDRGLSNQPQHF. The CDR3 nucleotides are TGTGCCAGCCGGGACAGGGGGCTTAGCAATCAGCCCCAGCATTTT.

V is TRBV5-4 and J is TRBJ1-1, with 9 bases identical to TRBD1. CDR1 and CDR2 (germline): SGHNT, YYREEE (reference sequence). V lost 3 bases and J lost 4; bases outside the gene matches: 7. The CDR3 extends over 15 amino acids. The DNA of the CDR3 is TGTGCCAGCAGCTCCCAGACAGGGGGTGGCACTGAAGCTTTCTTT. This translates into CASSSQTGGGTEAFF. Full variable domain (missing parts from reference TRBV5-4 and TRBJ1-1): ETGVTQSPTHLIKTRGQQVTLRCSSQSGHNTVSWYQQALGQGPQFIFQYYREEENGRGNFPPRFSGLQFPNYSSELNVNALELDDSALYLCASSSQTGGGTEAFFGQGTRLTVV.